Presented here are 5 T cell receptor beta chains from one specimen sequenced in a study of a mutant IDH1 vaccine in newly diagnosed glioma listed by TCRdb under 2021. The library was generated by the immunoSEQ multiplex PCR assay. Not all clones reach the TCRdb copy of this immuneACCESS table, which keeps in-frame sequences only. Checked studies attribute under half of the gap to unresolved V genes and leave the rest unexplained. This sample holds tens of thousands of clones; almost 65% were observed only once. 4.8% of the sample rests with the top ten. These receptors lack a known antigen. Interpreted using the paper, the time point label stands for: week 47, end of study. Each vaccine dose was 300 ug of a 20-mer mutant IDH1 peptide in Montanide, given subcutaneously with topical imiquimod. This material consisted of peripheral blood mononuclear cells (PBMCs), taken from a glioma patient whose treatment included an IDH1 peptide vaccine. The receptors were sampled from a middle-aged man with glioma. Some clones in this sample may be carry-over from other donors' samples.

This chain links TRBV27 with TRBJ2-5, with D hard to call. The ends were cut back, 4 bases at V and 4 bases at J, with 13 bases in the middle. This CDR3 has 14 amino acids. CDR1 and CDR2 from the germline V gene are MNHEY and SMNVEV (reference sequence). The DNA for the CDR3 is TGTGCCAGCAGTTCGCAAGGTTATGGAGAGACCCAGTACTTC. Translation gives CASSSQGYGETQYF.

The gene calls are TRBV7-9 and TRBJ2-2; TRBD2 aligns across 11 bases. Unmatched junction bases numbered 6, after V lost 6 bases and J lost 3 bases. The length of the CDR3 is 16 residues. Germline CDR1 reads SEHNR; CDR2 reads FQNEAQ (reference sequence). CDR3 coding DNA: TGTGCCAGCAGGGAAACTAGCGGGGGCTACACCGGGGAGCTGTTTTTT. This translates into CASRETSGGYTGELFF. The variable domain in full, completed from reference TRBV7-9 and TRBJ2-2, reads DTGVSQNPRHKITKRGQNVTFRCDPISEHNRLYWYRQTLGQGPEFLTYFQNEAQLEKSRLLSDRFSAERPKGSFSTLEIQRTEQGDSAMYLCASRETSGGYTGELFFGEGSRLTVL.

This clone occurred a few times. This sequence joins TRBV29-1 and TRBJ2-7; the D gene is possibly TRBD1 (5 bases). Deletions cut 4 bases from V and 0 bases from J, with 7 bases between. Germline V gene lookup returns CDR1 SQVTM and CDR2 ANQGSEA. This CDR3 region has 12 residues. The CDR3 nucleotides read TGCAGCGTTGGAGACAGCTCCTACGAGCAGTACTTC. This gives the protein CSVGDSSYEQYF.

The sample holds one count of this clone. This sequence joins TRBV5-1 and TRBJ2-3; 7 bases align to TRBD2. The V and J ends lost 0 bases and 4 bases, in that order; junction bases with no gene match: 5. Germline CDR1 SGHRS, CDR2 YFSETQ. The CDR3 consists of 15 residues. This CDR3 is CASSLGASGPDTQYF. CDR3 coding DNA: TGCGCCAGCAGCTTGGGTGCTAGCGGTCCAGATACGCAGTATTTT.

This rearrangement joins TRBV5-1 to TRBJ1-1, with a tentative D call TRBD1 (6 bases). V was trimmed by 4 bases and J by 0 bases, leaving 19 bases between them. The CDR3 extends over 17 amino acids. Germline V CDR1 and CDR2: SGHRS, YFSETQ. The DNA for the CDR3 is TGCGCCAGCAGCGGGGGGTCCGGGGGGCTGATGAACACTGAAGCTTTCTTT. It is translated as CASSGGSGGLMNTEAFF.